This T cell receptor (beta chain) originates from a study of blood T cells in healthy people across ages (dated by TCRdb to between 2014 and 2017). Study-wide context: In model experiments, template switching captured roughly one uniquely barcoded TCR beta cDNA molecule for every two T cells. Age-related changes in TCR beta repertoire diversity were measured in the study by deep sequencing normalized with unique cDNA molecular identifiers. The donors were divided into four age groups: young (average approximately 17 years), middle-aged (about 40), aged (about 60) and long-lived (roughly 82). To avoid experimental bias, donors of different ages were randomly spread across the sequencing lanes. Two additional independent replicas of 1 million unique cDNA reads from the same blood draw were analyzed for two donors (one aged 18 to 29 and one aged 80 or older).

Library generation was performed with 5' RACE. A second PCR of roughly 6 to 11 cycles was performed with a sample-barcoded 5' primer and a J-beta primer mix. A template-switch 5' adaptor carrying 12 random nucleotides introduced a unique molecular identifier onto each TCR beta cDNA molecule. At least 2.5 million CDR3-containing paired-end reads were obtained from each sample. All of the RNA was converted into first-strand cDNA using the Mint cDNA synthesis kit, with a TRBC-specific oligonucleotide serving as the primer. Following uracil-DNA glycosylase treatment, a first 18-cycle PCR with universal primers M1SS and BC2_uni_R was performed on all cDNA. In the source study's methods: For normalization, 1 million high-quality reads, each with a distinct molecular identifier, were randomly selected from each sample. Reads sharing molecular identifiers were discarded rather than binned into consensus sequences. MiTCR, run with a Q25 quality threshold and the strictest error-elimination algorithm, handled CDR3 identification, clonotype clustering and error correction. A nonparametric unseen species model with Euler transformation was used to estimate lower-bound total TCR beta diversity. In TCRdb, the public reads were trimmed at Q25 with fastp and aligned with MiXCR, with productive beta chains retained. Every entry covers one CDR3 protein and lists the most common genes and DNA from its rows. None of the V and J calls come from the authors' own analysis; TCRdb made them. The sample includes over 1,500,000 distinct CDR3 sequences, with about 39% observed a single time. Clones ranked in the top ten supply roughly 23% of the sample.

Donors were a few dozen systemically healthy Caucasian individuals from Russia aged roughly 6 to 100 years. Ten milliliters of peripheral blood were drawn from each donor into EDTA-treated Vacutainer tubes. PBMCs were isolated by Ficoll-Paque density-gradient centrifugation, with at least 7 million obtained per sample. Total RNA, at least 6 micrograms per sample, was extracted from PBMCs with Trizol reagent. The percentages of naive CD45RAhigh/CD27high T cells were determined by flow cytometry on a PBMC aliquot from every donor. From the cysteine up to the phenylalanine, the CDR3 has a length of 16 residues. Solely the CDR3 DNA is kept, with 48 bases framed from the first base. The germline V gene provides CDR1 SGHTA and CDR2 FQGNSA. General study outcomes and caveats: There was a strong correlation between observed TCR beta diversity and the percentage of naive T cells measured by flow cytometry. Because profiling used bulk unsorted PBMCs, naive and antigen-experienced compartments could not be compared conclusively. Estimates of total diversity from one million sequenced T cells were regarded as lower bounds and underestimates. As age increased, observed TCR beta diversity per million T cells dropped in a roughly linear way, and a significant reduction was already evident by age 40. Compared with the aged group, more naive CD4+ T cells, fewer expanded clones and increased TCR diversity were shown by the long-lived group, suggesting age selection. Because the CMV infection status of the donors was unknown, age-related changes in expanded clonotypes may potentially have been confounded.

A remark on this clonotype: Its antigen is not yet known. At one end, the junction sequence differs from germline, possibly due to a read error.

The chain links TRBV7-2 with TRBJ2-1; TRBD2 aligns with 10 central bases. This receptor was obtained from a human donor in good health. Sequencing input: blood. The CDR3 region reads CAGSSVTSGIYNEQFF. In nucleotides, the sequence is TGTGCCGGCAGCTCCGTCACTAGCGGGATTTACAATGAGCAGTTCTTC.